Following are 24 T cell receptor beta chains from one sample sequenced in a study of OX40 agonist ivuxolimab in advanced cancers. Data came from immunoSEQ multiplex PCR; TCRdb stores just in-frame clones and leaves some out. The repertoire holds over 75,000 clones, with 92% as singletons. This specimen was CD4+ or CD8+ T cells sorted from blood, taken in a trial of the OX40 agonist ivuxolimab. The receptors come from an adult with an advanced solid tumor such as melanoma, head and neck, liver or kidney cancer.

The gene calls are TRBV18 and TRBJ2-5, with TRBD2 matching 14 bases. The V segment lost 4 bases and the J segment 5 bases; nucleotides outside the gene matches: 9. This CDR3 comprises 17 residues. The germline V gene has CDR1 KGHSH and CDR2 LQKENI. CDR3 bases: TGTGCCAGCTCACTAGCCGGGACTAGCGGGAGTACCGAGACCCAGTACTTC. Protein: CASSLAGTSGSTETQYF.

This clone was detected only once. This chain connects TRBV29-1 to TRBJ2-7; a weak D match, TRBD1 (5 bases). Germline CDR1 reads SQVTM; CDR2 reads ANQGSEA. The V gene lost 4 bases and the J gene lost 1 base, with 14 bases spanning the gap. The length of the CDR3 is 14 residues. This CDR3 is CSVVRQGASYEQYF. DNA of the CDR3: TGCAGCGTTGTAAGGCAGGGCGCGTCCTACGAGCAGTACTTC.

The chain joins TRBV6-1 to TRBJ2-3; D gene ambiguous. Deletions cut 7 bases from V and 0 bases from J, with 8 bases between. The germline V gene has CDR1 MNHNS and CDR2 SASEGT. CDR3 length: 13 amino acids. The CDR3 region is CASKKGSTDTQYF. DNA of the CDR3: TGTGCCAGCAAAAAGGGTAGCACAGATACGCAGTATTTT.

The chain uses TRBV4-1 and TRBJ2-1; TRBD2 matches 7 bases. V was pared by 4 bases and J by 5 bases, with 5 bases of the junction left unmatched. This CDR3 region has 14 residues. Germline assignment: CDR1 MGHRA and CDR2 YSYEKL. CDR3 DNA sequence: TGCGCCAGCAGCCGGGGAGGGCGTGACAATGAGCAGTTCTTC. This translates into CASSRGGRDNEQFF.

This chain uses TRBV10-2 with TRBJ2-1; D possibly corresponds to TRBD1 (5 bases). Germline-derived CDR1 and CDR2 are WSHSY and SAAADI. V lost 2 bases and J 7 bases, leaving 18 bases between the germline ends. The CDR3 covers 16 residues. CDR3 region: CASSEGRKSAGNEQFF. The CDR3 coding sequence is TGCGCCAGCAGTGAGGGGCGTAAAAGTGCAGGGAATGAGCAGTTCTTC.

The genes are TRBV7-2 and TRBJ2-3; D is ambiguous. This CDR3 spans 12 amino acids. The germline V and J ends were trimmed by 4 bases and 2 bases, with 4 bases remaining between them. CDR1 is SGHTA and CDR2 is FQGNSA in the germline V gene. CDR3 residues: CASSSLTDTQYF. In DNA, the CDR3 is TGTGCCAGCAGCTCGCTCACAGATACGCAGTATTTT.

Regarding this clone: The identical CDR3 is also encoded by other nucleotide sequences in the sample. This CDR3 is CASSPGTVLPEAFF. The CDR3 DNA is TGTGCCAGCAGCCCCGGGACAGTCCTCCCCGAAGCTTTCTTT. The J gene is TRBJ1-1, the V gene TRBV6-5, with 7 bases identical to TRBD1. Trimming took 6 bases from V and 8 from J; bases not matched to a gene: 12. The CDR3 totals 14 residues. Germline assignment: CDR1 MNHEY and CDR2 SVGAGI.

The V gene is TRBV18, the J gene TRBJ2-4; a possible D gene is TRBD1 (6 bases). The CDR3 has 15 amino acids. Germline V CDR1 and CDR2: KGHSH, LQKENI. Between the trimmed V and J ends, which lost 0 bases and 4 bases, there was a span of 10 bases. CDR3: CASSPPGTLKNIQYF. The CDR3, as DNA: TGTGCCAGCTCACCACCTGGGACACTAAAAAACATTCAGTACTTC.

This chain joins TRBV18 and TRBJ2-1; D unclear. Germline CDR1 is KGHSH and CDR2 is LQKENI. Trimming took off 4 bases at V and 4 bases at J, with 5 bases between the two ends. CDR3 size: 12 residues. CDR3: CASSREYNEQFF. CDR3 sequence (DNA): TGTGCCAGCTCACGTGAGTACAATGAGCAGTTCTTC.

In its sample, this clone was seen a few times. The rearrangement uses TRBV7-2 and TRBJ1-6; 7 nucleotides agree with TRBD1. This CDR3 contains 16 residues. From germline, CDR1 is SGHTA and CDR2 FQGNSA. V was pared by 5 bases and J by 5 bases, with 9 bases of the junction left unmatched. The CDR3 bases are TGTGCCAGCAGCGCCAGGGGGGACGGGAATAATTCACCCCTCCACTTT. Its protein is CASSARGDGNNSPLHF. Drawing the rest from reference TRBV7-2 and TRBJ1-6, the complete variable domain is GAGVSQSPSNKVTEKGKDVELRCDPISGHTALYWYRQSLGQGLEFLIYFQGNSAPDKSGLPSDRFSAERTGGSVSTLTIQRTQQEDSAVYLCASSARGDGNNSPLHFGNGTRLTVT.

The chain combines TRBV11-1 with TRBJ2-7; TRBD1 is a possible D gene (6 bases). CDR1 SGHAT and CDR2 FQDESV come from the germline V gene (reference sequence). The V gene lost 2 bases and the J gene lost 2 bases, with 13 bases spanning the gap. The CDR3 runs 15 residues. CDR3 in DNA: TGTGCCAGCAGCTTAACCAGGGGACCCACCTACGAGCAGTACTTC. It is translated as CASSLTRGPTYEQYF.

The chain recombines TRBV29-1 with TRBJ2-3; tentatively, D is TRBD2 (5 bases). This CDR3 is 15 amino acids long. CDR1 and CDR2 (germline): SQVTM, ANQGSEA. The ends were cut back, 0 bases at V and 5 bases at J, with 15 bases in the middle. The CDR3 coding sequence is TGCAGCGTTGAAGATCCGGGGTTTCGACGAGATACGCAGTATTTT. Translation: CSVEDPGFRRDTQYF.

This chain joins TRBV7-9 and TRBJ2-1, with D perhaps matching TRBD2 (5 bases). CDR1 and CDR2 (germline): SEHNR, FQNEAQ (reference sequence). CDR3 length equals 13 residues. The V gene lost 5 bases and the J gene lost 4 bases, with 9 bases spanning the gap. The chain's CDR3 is CASSHGLYNEQFF. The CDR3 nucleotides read TGTGCCAGCAGCCACGGACTTTACAATGAGCAGTTCTTC.

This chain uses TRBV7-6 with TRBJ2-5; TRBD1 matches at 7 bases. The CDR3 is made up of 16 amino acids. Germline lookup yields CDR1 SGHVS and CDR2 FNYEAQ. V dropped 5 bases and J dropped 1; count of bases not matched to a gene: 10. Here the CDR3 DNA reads TGTGCCAGCAGCAGAGGGACAGTCCAAATCCAAGAGACCCAGTACTTC. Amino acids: CASSRGTVQIQETQYF.

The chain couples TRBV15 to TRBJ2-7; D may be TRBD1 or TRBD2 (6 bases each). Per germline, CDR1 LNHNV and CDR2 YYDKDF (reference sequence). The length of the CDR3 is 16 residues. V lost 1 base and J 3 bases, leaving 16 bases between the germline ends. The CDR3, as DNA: TGTGCCACCAGCAGAGGTAAACAGGGAGGAGACTACGAGCAGTACTTC. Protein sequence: CATSRGKQGGDYEQYF.

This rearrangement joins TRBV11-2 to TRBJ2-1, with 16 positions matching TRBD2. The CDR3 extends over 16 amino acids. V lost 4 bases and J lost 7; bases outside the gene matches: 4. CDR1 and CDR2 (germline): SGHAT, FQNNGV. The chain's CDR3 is CASSSGLAGGQNEQFF. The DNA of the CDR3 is TGTGCCAGCAGCTCGGGACTAGCGGGAGGGCAAAATGAGCAGTTCTTC. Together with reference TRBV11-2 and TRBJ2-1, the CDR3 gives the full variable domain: EAGVAQSPRYKIIEKRQSVAFWCNPISGHATLYWYQQILGQGPKLLIQFQNNGVVDDSQLPKDRFSAERLKGVDSTLKIQPAKLEDSAVYLCASSSGLAGGQNEQFFGPGTRLTVL.

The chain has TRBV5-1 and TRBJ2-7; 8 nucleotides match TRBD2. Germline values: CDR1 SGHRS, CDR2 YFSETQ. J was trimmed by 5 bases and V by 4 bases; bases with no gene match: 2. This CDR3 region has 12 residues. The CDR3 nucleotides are TGCGCCAGCAGCGTTAGCGGGGACGAGCAGTACTTC. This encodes CASSVSGDEQYF.

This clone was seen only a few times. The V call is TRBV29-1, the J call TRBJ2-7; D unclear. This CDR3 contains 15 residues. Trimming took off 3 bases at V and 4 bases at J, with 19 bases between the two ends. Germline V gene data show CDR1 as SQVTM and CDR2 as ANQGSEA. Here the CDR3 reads CSVESPGPSGYEQYF. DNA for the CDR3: TGCAGCGTTGAGTCCCCGGGCCCCTCTGGTTACGAGCAGTACTTC.

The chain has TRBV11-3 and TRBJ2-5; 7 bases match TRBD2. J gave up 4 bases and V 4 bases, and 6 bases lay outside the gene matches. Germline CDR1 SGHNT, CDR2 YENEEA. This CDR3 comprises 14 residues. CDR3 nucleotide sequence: TGTGCCAGCAGCTGGGGAGGGGTCGGAGAGACCCAGTACTTC. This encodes CASSWGGVGETQYF.

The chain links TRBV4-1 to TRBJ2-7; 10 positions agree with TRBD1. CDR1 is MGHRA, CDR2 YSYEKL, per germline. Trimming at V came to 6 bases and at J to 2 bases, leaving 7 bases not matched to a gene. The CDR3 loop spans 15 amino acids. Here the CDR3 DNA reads TGCGCCAGCAGGTCCGGGACAGGGGCAACCTACGAGCAGTACTTC. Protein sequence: CASRSGTGATYEQYF.

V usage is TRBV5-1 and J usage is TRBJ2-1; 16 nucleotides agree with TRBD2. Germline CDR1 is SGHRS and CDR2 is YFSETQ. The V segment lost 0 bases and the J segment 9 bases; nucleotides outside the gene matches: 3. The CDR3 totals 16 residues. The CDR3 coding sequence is TGCGCCAGCAGCTTGGAGGGACTAGCGGGAGGGGGTGAGCAGTTCTTC. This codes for CASSLEGLAGGGEQFF.

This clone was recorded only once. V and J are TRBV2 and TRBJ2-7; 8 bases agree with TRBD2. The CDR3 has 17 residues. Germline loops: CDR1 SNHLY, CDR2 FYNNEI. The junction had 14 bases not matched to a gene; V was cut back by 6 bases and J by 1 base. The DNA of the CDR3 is TGTGCCAGCAGAGGTCCTTTGCGGGAGGCCCGGTCCTACGAGCAGTACTTC. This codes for CASRGPLREARSYEQYF.

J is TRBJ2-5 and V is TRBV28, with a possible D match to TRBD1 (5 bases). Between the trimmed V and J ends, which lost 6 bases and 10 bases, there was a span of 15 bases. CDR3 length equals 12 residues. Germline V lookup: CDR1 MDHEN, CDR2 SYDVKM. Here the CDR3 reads CASSRARTYQYF. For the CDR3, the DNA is TGTGCCAGCAGCCGAGCCCGGACATACCAGTACTTC.

The CDR3 sequence is CASSILDRAETQYF. CDR3 nucleotides: TGTGCCAGTAGTATCCTGGACAGGGCAGAGACCCAGTACTTC. This chain uses TRBV19 with TRBJ2-5, with TRBD1 matching 8 bases. V lost 3 bases to trimming and J lost 4 bases; unmatched junction nucleotides: 4. Germline V gene sequence: CDR1 LNHDA, CDR2 SQIVND (reference sequence). The CDR3 sequence is 14 residues long.